This entry lists 21 T cell receptor beta chains sequenced from one sample in a study of shared clonotypes between healthy human individuals. Produced via immunoSEQ multiplex PCR; TCRdb's table is partial and in-frame only. This table has some 2,400,000 clones, 90% to 96% appearing once. The sample taken for sequencing was naive CD4+ T cells sorted from blood. Stated subset: CD45RA+ positively selected. The receptors were sampled from a young man in good health.

The chain has TRBV6-5 and TRBJ2-7; 10 bases agree with TRBD1. Germline V gene data show CDR1 as MNHEY and CDR2 as SVGAGI. Losses at the gene ends were 5 bases for V and 3 bases for J; bases not matched to a gene: 7. The length of the CDR3 is 15 residues. The CDR3 here is CASSAPGQGFYEQYF. The CDR3 nucleotides read TGTGCCAGCAGTGCCCCGGGACAGGGGTTCTACGAGCAGTACTTC.

This clone has a handful of counts. V gene TRBV2 combines with J gene TRBJ1-5, with 7 bases matching TRBD1. The CDR3 is made up of 15 amino acids. The germline V gene encodes CDR1 SNHLY and CDR2 FYNNEI. Trimming cost V 2 bases and J 3 bases; bases outside gene matches: 4. The DNA for the CDR3 is TGTGCCAGCAGTGAAACAGGGGCAGTCAATCAGCCCCAGCATTTT. This gives the protein CASSETGAVNQPQHF.

This clone was observed a handful of times. Other DNA sequences from this sample encode an identical CDR3 as well. The V gene is TRBV5-1, the J gene TRBJ2-1; TRBD2 matches 16 bases. There are 16 residues in the CDR3. After removal of 0 bases from V and 7 bases from J, the junction contained 1 base not matched to a gene. CDR1 is SGHRS and CDR2 is YFSETQ in the germline V gene. CDR3 sequence: CASSLGGLAGGNEQFF. CDR3 in DNA: TGCGCCAGCAGCTTGGGGGGACTAGCGGGAGGGAATGAGCAGTTCTTC.

V and J are TRBV19 and TRBJ1-4; 8 positions match TRBD1. V trimming: 4 bases; J trimming: 2 bases; junction bases outside the gene matches: 9. Germline V gene sequence: CDR1 LNHDA, CDR2 SQIVND (reference sequence). This CDR3 contains 17 residues. CDR3 region: CASSSRGQGGTNEKLFF. In nucleotides, the CDR3 is TGTGCCAGTAGTAGCCGCGGACAGGGTGGCACTAATGAAAAACTGTTTTTT.

The chain employs TRBV5-4 and TRBJ1-1; 12 nucleotides agree with TRBD1. The CDR3 extends over 14 amino acids. CDR1 is SGHNT, CDR2 YYREEE, per germline (reference sequence). V shed 4 bases and J 10 bases; nucleotides not matched to a gene: 8. CDR3 region: CASSMGQGAGGAFF. The CDR3 DNA follows: TGTGCCAGCAGCATGGGACAGGGGGCCGGGGGAGCTTTCTTT.

The rearrangement links TRBV30 to TRBJ2-3; unclear D gene. The CDR3 contains 15 residues. Trimming cost V 0 bases and J 2 bases, with 12 bases left between them. From germline, CDR1 is GTSNPN and CDR2 SVGIG (reference sequence). The CDR3 DNA is TGTGCCTGGAGTGTCCTGAGCGCGTCCACAGATACGCAGTATTTT. Encoded protein: CAWSVLSASTDTQYF.

The count of this clone is one. The chain links TRBV28 to TRBJ1-1, with unresolved D. The CDR3 spans 18 residues. The germline CDR1 and CDR2 sequences are MDHEN and SYDVKM. V lost 3 bases, J lost 0 bases, and 20 bases lay in between. CDR3 coding DNA: TGTGCCAGCAGTTTCAGAAGGGATCCCCCCGCCATGAACACTGAAGCTTTCTTT. This translates into CASSFRRDPPAMNTEAFF. The complete variable domain, with remaining parts taken from reference TRBV28 and TRBJ1-1, reads DVKVTQSSRYLVKRTGEKVFLECVQDMDHENMFWYRQDPGLGLRLIYFSYDVKMKEKGDIPEGYSVSREKKERFSLILESASTNQTSMYLCASSFRRDPPAMNTEAFFGQGTRLTVV.

The chain carries TRBV29-1 and TRBJ2-7; no reliable D call. Germline CDR1 and CDR2: SQVTM and ANQGSEA. The ends were cut back, 4 bases at V and 2 bases at J, with 9 bases in the middle. This CDR3 is built from 12 residues. DNA for the CDR3: TGCAGCGTTGCCAGCCAAGCCTACGAGCAGTACTTC. Protein sequence: CSVASQAYEQYF.

This sequence joins TRBV30 and TRBJ1-1; the D is unclear. V shed 7 bases and J shed 3 bases, with 9 bases lying between them. The CDR3 length is 11 residues. Looked up from germline, CDR1 is GTSNPN and CDR2 is SVGIG (reference sequence). The CDR3 DNA follows: TGTGCCTCAGCACGGCACACTGAAGCTTTCTTT. It is translated as CASARHTEAFF.

This clone has just a few counts. The chain has TRBV4-1 and TRBJ1-5; TRBD1 aligns across 8 bases. This CDR3 region has 15 residues. V lost 4 bases to trimming and J lost 1 base; unmatched junction nucleotides: 3. From germline, CDR1 is MGHRA and CDR2 YSYEKL. Here the CDR3 reads CASSLRQGSNQPQHF. CDR3 coding DNA: TGCGCCAGCAGCCTTAGACAGGGGAGCAATCAGCCCCAGCATTTT.

The chain recombines TRBV5-1 with TRBJ2-7; no clear D gene. Between the trimmed V and J ends, which lost 0 bases and 0 bases, there was a span of 7 bases. CDR3 size: 14 residues. Germline CDR1 SGHRS, CDR2 YFSETQ. CDR3 loop: CASSLERISYEQYF. The CDR3 nucleotides read TGCGCCAGCAGCTTGGAAAGGATCTCCTACGAGCAGTACTTC.

The V call is TRBV18, the J call TRBJ2-5, with 10 bases that match TRBD1. The CDR3 has 16 residues. The ends lost 6 bases at V and 5 bases at J; junction bases unmatched: 12. From germline, CDR1 is KGHSH and CDR2 LQKENI. The CDR3, as DNA: TGTGCCAGCTCGTCACGGTTGACAGGGGGCGGTGAGACCCAGTACTTC. This translates into CASSSRLTGGGETQYF.

The rearrangement joins TRBV10-3 to TRBJ1-3, with D tentatively TRBD1 (5 bases). Germline lookup yields CDR1 ENHRY and CDR2 SYGVKD. The V end was cut by 0 bases, the J end by 0 bases, with 9 bases between. The CDR3 loop spans 16 amino acids. The CDR3 coding sequence is TGTGCCATCAGTGAGTCGGTTGGGGGCTCTGGAAACACCATATATTTT. Translating it yields CAISESVGGSGNTIYF.

The CDR3 nucleotides read TGCGCCAGCAGCTTGGGGGGTTTCCCCTCTGGAAACACCATATATTTT. It encodes CASSLGGFPSGNTIYF. The chain joins TRBV5-1 to TRBJ1-3; D not certain. The length of the CDR3 is 16 residues. Germline CDR1 and CDR2: SGHRS and YFSETQ. Deletions cut 0 bases from V and 0 bases from J, with 10 bases between.

This chain links TRBV6-1 with TRBJ1-5; 8 positions agree with TRBD1. V was clipped by 8 bases and J by 9 bases; unmatched bases: 6. Germline loops: CDR1 MNHNS, CDR2 SASEGT. The length of the CDR3 is 12 residues. This chain's CDR3 is CASHYQGAPQHF. The CDR3 DNA is TGTGCCAGCCATTACCAGGGGGCGCCCCAGCATTTT.

The chain combines TRBV4-3 with TRBJ2-1; no firm D call. With 0 bases removed from V and 5 bases from J, the gap between germline ends came to 8 bases. The CDR3 spans 14 residues. Per germline, CDR1 LGHNA and CDR2 YSLEER. The CDR3 reads CASSQESSNNEQFF. The CDR3 DNA reads as TGCGCCAGCAGCCAAGAATCTTCTAACAATGAGCAGTTCTTC.

The rearrangement joins TRBV6-1 to TRBJ2-7; 9 bases agree with TRBD1. Germline CDR1 MNHNS, CDR2 SASEGT. The CDR3 extends over 14 amino acids. V was pared by 6 bases and J by 3 bases, with 6 bases of the junction left unmatched. The CDR3: CASSAGTGNYEQYF. The CDR3 DNA sequence: TGTGCCAGCAGCGCCGGGACAGGGAACTACGAGCAGTACTTC.

The chain carries TRBV9 and TRBJ2-2; perhaps D is TRBD1 or TRBD2 (7 bases each). V was shortened by 0 bases and J by 6 bases, with 18 bases between the two germline ends. Germline V gene data show CDR1 as SGDLS and CDR2 as YYNGEE. CDR3 size: 17 residues. CDR3 sequence (DNA): TGTGCCAGCAGCGTAGAAGACAGGGAGGGTGTTGCCGGGGAGCTGTTTTTT. Protein sequence: CASSVEDREGVAGELFF.

The chain is built from TRBV7-2 and TRBJ2-3; 9 bases map to TRBD2. The CDR3 is 14 amino acids. Unmatched junction bases numbered 2, after V lost 3 bases and J lost 4 bases. CDR1 is SGHTA, CDR2 FQGNSA, per germline. The CDR3 protein is CASSLGGRADTQYF. CDR3 nucleotide sequence: TGTGCCAGCAGCTTGGGCGGGAGGGCAGATACGCAGTATTTT.

The J gene is TRBJ2-7, the V gene TRBV30, with 10 nucleotides matching TRBD2. Trimming removed 2 bases from V and 3 bases from J; junction bases left unmatched: 4. CDR1 and CDR2 from the germline V gene are GTSNPN and SVGIG (reference sequence). This CDR3 region has 14 residues. CDR3 residues: CAWSPGLAVYEQYF. In DNA, the CDR3 is TGTGCCTGGAGTCCAGGACTAGCGGTCTACGAGCAGTACTTC. Variable domain in full (rest from reference TRBV30 and TRBJ2-7): SQTIHQWPATLVQPVGSPLSLECTVEGTSNPNLYWYRQAAGRGLQLLFYSVGIGQISSEVPQNLSASRPQDRQFILSSKKLLLSDSGFYLCAWSPGLAVYEQYFGPGTRLTVT.

The chain employs TRBV5-6 and TRBJ1-1, with D tentatively TRBD1 (5 bases). Germline assignment: CDR1 SGHDT and CDR2 YYEEEE. The CDR3 consists of 11 residues. Trimming left V 4 bases short and J 8 bases short, with 9 bases between. As DNA, the CDR3 is TGTGCCAGCAGCCGCGAGGGGGAAGCTTTCTTT. It translates to CASSREGEAFF.